The entry below gives a single T cell receptor (beta chain) sequence along with its context. The antigen is undetermined. The record originates from a study of T cell responses to AZD1222 COVID-19 vaccine. Study-level results: Regions left unmutated in variants are reportedly the target of nearly half of spike-specific TCRs. At baseline, just a handful of AZD1222 recipients tested seropositive.

Sequenced by immunoSEQ multiplex PCR; TCRdb stores in-frame clones only, minus some. The table lists 100,000 to 150,000 clones, 75% to 90% of them singletons, with 1.5% to 2% in the top ten. CDR3 size: 14 residues. V lost 4 bases and J lost 5, with 13 bases in between. Germline V CDR1 and CDR2: LGHNT, FRNRAP. Sequenced here: peripheral blood, sampled on day 0 of AZD1222 vaccination. The gene calls are TRBV12-5 and TRBJ2-3; D gene uncertain. This TCR derives from an adult in good health. The CDR3 loop is CASGSDATLDTQYF. CDR3 DNA sequence: TGTGCTAGTGGTTCCGACGCGACCTTAGATACGCAGTATTTT.